The 25 T cell receptor beta chains below come from one sample, sequenced in a study of blood T cell repertoires in COVID-19. The method was immunoSEQ multiplex PCR; TCRdb's version includes in-frame clones alone and lacks a portion of them. The profile shows 200,000 to 250,000 clones, around 82% of them singletons. The sequenced sample consisted of peripheral blood. These receptors were obtained from an elderly woman with active or convalescent COVID-19.

The chain has TRBV6-5 and TRBJ2-7; possible D gene TRBD1, 6 bases. CDR1 is MNHEY, CDR2 SVGAGI, per germline. The V end lost 5 bases, the J end lost 6 bases, and 11 bases lay between the germline ends. The CDR3 has 12 amino acids. The CDR3 sequence is CASSLQGLEQYF. In DNA, the CDR3 is TGTGCCAGCAGTCTACAGGGCCTCGAGCAGTACTTC.

The gene calls are TRBV6-6 and TRBJ2-1; a possible D gene is TRBD1 (6 bases). The V and J ends lost 2 bases and 2 bases respectively, with 10 bases between them. The CDR3 has 15 amino acids. Per the germline V gene, CDR1 is MNHNY and CDR2 is SVGAGI (reference sequence). This CDR3 reads CASSYGDTTYNEQFF. CDR3 sequence (DNA): TGTGCCAGCAGTTACGGGGACACCACCTACAATGAGCAGTTCTTC.

The gene calls are TRBV11-2 and TRBJ1-2; possibly TRBD1 for D (5 bases). The V end was cut by 8 bases, the J end by 4 bases, with 14 bases between. The length of the CDR3 is 13 residues. Germline V gives CDR1 SGHAT, CDR2 FQNNGV. CDR3 in amino acids: CASRPGPSYGYTF. The CDR3 nucleotides read TGTGCCAGCCGACCAGGGCCTAGCTATGGCTACACCTTC.

This rearrangement joins TRBV15 to TRBJ2-5; possibly TRBD2 for D (6 bases). This CDR3 is 14 amino acids long. V lost 1 base and J lost 2, with 8 bases in between. CDR1 and CDR2 (germline): LNHNV, YYDKDF (reference sequence). This chain's CDR3 is CATSRVGGQETQYF. The DNA of the CDR3 is TGTGCCACCAGCAGAGTTGGGGGGCAAGAGACCCAGTACTTC.

This chain joins TRBV25-1 and TRBJ2-3; 7 nucleotides line up with TRBD2. The CDR3 runs to 16 residues. Germline CDR1 reads MGHDK; CDR2 reads SYGVNS. With 1 base clipped from V and 3 bases from J, the junction kept 7 bases outside the gene matches. The CDR3 DNA reads as TGTGCCAGCAGTGAATTTGCGGGAGTCGGGACAGATACGCAGTATTTT. Protein product: CASSEFAGVGTDTQYF.

In its sample, this clone was seen many times. This chain links TRBV6-1 with TRBJ1-5, with 10 bases lining up with TRBD1. The length of the CDR3 is 17 residues. Germline trimming cut 4 bases from V and 2 bases from J; bases unmatched to any gene: 8. Germline CDR1 MNHNS, CDR2 SASEGT. The CDR3 here is CASSGQGARMGNQPQHF. The CDR3, as DNA: TGTGCCAGCAGTGGACAGGGGGCGCGTATGGGCAATCAGCCCCAGCATTTT.

This clone was detected only a few times. The gene calls are TRBV5-1 and TRBJ2-2, with TRBD1 as a possible D gene (6 bases). This CDR3 region has 14 residues. CDR1 is SGHRS and CDR2 is YFSETQ in the germline V gene. V lost 5 bases to trimming and J lost 5 bases, with 13 bases between them. CDR3 amino acids: CASSPGQLTGELFF. Written as DNA, the CDR3 is TGCGCCAGCAGTCCGGGACAACTAACCGGGGAGCTGTTTTTT.

The sample holds a few counts of this clone. V and J are TRBV5-1 and TRBJ1-1; 7 nucleotides match TRBD1. Germline CDR1 and CDR2: SGHRS and YFSETQ. J was trimmed by 2 bases and V by 3 bases; bases with no gene match: 10. CDR3 length: 16 amino acids. CDR3 bases: TGCGCCAGCAGCTCAACGATTGGGACAGCTAACACTGAAGCTTTCTTT. This gives the protein CASSSTIGTANTEAFF.

This chain links TRBV6-5 with TRBJ2-7; the D gene is possibly TRBD2 (6 bases). V was pared by 5 bases and J by 3 bases, with 14 bases between. Germline V gene lookup returns CDR1 MNHEY and CDR2 SVGAGI. This CDR3 spans 14 amino acids. Here the CDR3 DNA reads TGTGCCAGCAGTCGTGTGGGACTGGTCTACGAGCAGTACTTC. It is translated as CASSRVGLVYEQYF.

This clone has just a few counts. The genes are TRBV9 and TRBJ1-6; unclear D gene. The CDR3 is 17 amino acids. Germline V CDR1 and CDR2: SGDLS, YYNGEE. The V end lost 0 bases, the J end lost 4 bases, and 14 bases lay between the germline ends. CDR3 DNA sequence: TGTGCCAGCAGCGTAGCTACAAGGGCGGGATATAATTCACCCCTCCACTTT. Its protein product is CASSVATRAGYNSPLHF.

The gene calls are TRBV21-1 and TRBJ2-7; the tabulated D call, TRBD2, remains unverified against the DNA. TRBV21-1 is a listed pseudogene. The CDR3 is 16 residues long. The chain's CDR3 is CASSESSGTLHYEQYF. The CDR3 DNA follows: TGTGCCAGCAGCGAGTCCTCCGGGACTCTGCACTACGAGCAGTACTTC.

This clone was found a few times. This chain links TRBV27 with TRBJ2-1, with 8 bases fitting TRBD1. The trim removed 5 bases at V and 1 base at J, leaving 7 bases unmatched. CDR1 and CDR2 from the germline V gene are MNHEY and SMNVEV (reference sequence). The CDR3 runs 16 residues. CDR3 region: CASSKRTGKSYNEQFF. The CDR3 DNA reads as TGTGCCAGCAGTAAAAGGACAGGGAAATCCTACAATGAGCAGTTCTTC.

The chain is built from TRBV3-1 (or the pseudogene TRBV3-2) and TRBJ1-2; the D gene is possibly TRBD1 (6 bases). Germline V gives CDR1 LGHDT, CDR2 YNNKEL (reference sequence). The CDR3 length is 14 residues. Trimming removed 3 bases from V and 4 bases from J, with 12 bases in between. CDR3 in amino acids: CASSHQGRTYGYTF. The CDR3 DNA is TGTGCCAGCAGCCATCAGGGGAGAACCTATGGCTACACCTTC.

V and J are TRBV28 and TRBJ1-5; TRBD1 might be the D (5 bases). CDR1 is MDHEN and CDR2 is SYDVKM in the germline V gene. V lost 5 bases, J lost 1 base, and 12 bases lay in between. This CDR3 spans 15 amino acids. The CDR3 reads CASSPSGLSNQPQHF. In DNA, the CDR3 is TGTGCCAGCAGTCCCTCAGGGCTCAGCAATCAGCCCCAGCATTTT.

The V gene is TRBV7-9, the J gene TRBJ2-3, with D possibly matching TRBD2 (5 bases). Deletions cut 5 bases from V and 1 base from J, with 10 bases between. The CDR3 sequence is 14 residues long. Germline CDR1 SEHNR, CDR2 FQNEAQ (reference sequence). This CDR3 is CASSTVGGTDTQYF. In nucleotides, the CDR3 is TGTGCCAGCAGCACCGTGGGAGGCACAGATACGCAGTATTTT.

V usage is TRBV3-1 (or the pseudogene TRBV3-2) and J usage is TRBJ1-4; the match to TRBD1 covers 8 bases. This CDR3 contains 18 residues. Germline-derived CDR1 and CDR2 are LGHDT and YNNKEL (reference sequence). V shed 6 bases, J shed 4 bases, and the junction held 16 bases outside the gene matches. The CDR3 sequence is CASRPKDRDYDLNEKLFF. The CDR3 DNA reads as TGTGCCAGCAGACCTAAGGACAGGGACTATGACCTTAATGAAAAACTGTTTTTT.

The chain combines TRBV2 with TRBJ2-3; D ambiguous. The CDR3 spans 16 residues. CDR1 and CDR2 (germline): SNHLY, FYNNEI. The V end lost 6 bases, the J end lost 0 bases, and 16 bases lay between the germline ends. The CDR3 reads CASRERGALSTDTQYF. DNA for the CDR3: TGTGCCAGCAGAGAAAGAGGCGCCCTGAGCACAGATACGCAGTATTTT.

The table lists this clone with a count of one. V usage is TRBV28 and J usage is TRBJ1-5; D possibly corresponds to TRBD1 (6 bases). Germline lookup yields CDR1 MDHEN and CDR2 SYDVKM. V lost 9 bases and J 1 base, leaving 19 bases between the germline ends. The CDR3 is made up of 16 amino acids. The CDR3 DNA is TGTGCCAGTAAAACTCCAGGGGCTATCAGCAATCAGCCCCAGCATTTT. Amino acid sequence: CASKTPGAISNQPQHF.

The rearrangement links TRBV20-1 to TRBJ2-3, with a tentative D call TRBD2 (5 bases). CDR3 length equals 16 residues. Per germline, CDR1 DFQATT and CDR2 SNEGSKA (reference sequence). V lost 3 bases, J lost 2 bases, and 18 bases lay in between. DNA for the CDR3: TGCAGTGCTAGTGGGCGGCTAGCTGGCAACACAGATACGCAGTATTTT. It translates to CSASGRLAGNTDTQYF.

The rearrangement links TRBV12-2 to TRBJ2-3; the table's D call TRBD2 went unverified against the DNA. TRBV12-2 is flagged as a pseudogene. The CDR3 is made up of 16 amino acids. CDR3 nucleotide sequence: TGTGCAAGTCGCCTAATGATCTGGAGATGCGCAGATACGCAGTATTTT. As protein: CASRLMIWRCADTQYF.

The chain has TRBV19 and TRBJ1-5, with 7 nucleotides matching TRBD1. V was pared by 10 bases and J by 10 bases, with 16 bases of the junction left unmatched. This CDR3 is 14 amino acids long. CDR1 and CDR2 (germline): LNHDA, SQIVND (reference sequence). This CDR3 reads CATGTGTARSPQHF. CDR3 coding DNA: TGTGCCACTGGTACAGGGACAGCCCGAAGCCCCCAGCATTTT.

The chain has TRBV18 and TRBJ2-5; no clear D gene. Deletions cut 3 bases from V and 4 bases from J, with 9 bases between. CDR1 is KGHSH and CDR2 is LQKENI in the germline V gene. This CDR3 region has 13 residues. CDR3 residues: CASSPWRGETQYF. Here the CDR3 DNA reads TGTGCCAGCTCACCTTGGAGAGGAGAGACCCAGTACTTC.

This clone showed up just a few times. The genes are TRBV30 and TRBJ1-1; D might be TRBD1 (6 bases). With 2 bases removed from V and 5 bases from J, the gap between germline ends came to 18 bases. Germline V gene sequence: CDR1 GTSNPN, CDR2 SVGIG (reference sequence). There are 15 residues in the CDR3. The CDR3 reads CAWSHPGAGETEAFF. The CDR3, as DNA: TGTGCCTGGAGTCACCCAGGGGCAGGAGAAACTGAAGCTTTCTTT. Using reference TRBV30 and TRBJ1-1 for the parts outside the CDR3, the full variable domain is SQTIHQWPATLVQPVGSPLSLECTVEGTSNPNLYWYRQAAGRGLQLLFYSVGIGQISSEVPQNLSASRPQDRQFILSSKKLLLSDSGFYLCAWSHPGAGETEAFFGQGTRLTVV.

CDR3 amino acids: CASSLGSGSAETQYF. DNA of the CDR3: TGCGCCAGCAGCTTGGGTAGCGGGAGTGCGGAGACCCAGTACTTC. This sequence joins TRBV5-1 and TRBJ2-5, with 9 bases lining up with TRBD2. The CDR3 totals 15 residues. V was pared by 0 bases and J by 5 bases, with 5 bases of the junction left unmatched. In germline, CDR1 is SGHRS, CDR2 YFSETQ.

The chain is built from TRBV7-6 and TRBJ2-2; a possible D gene is TRBD2 (5 bases). Germline V gene sequence: CDR1 SGHVS, CDR2 FNYEAQ. V was shortened by 5 bases and J by 5 bases, with 15 bases between the two germline ends. This CDR3 has 15 residues. CDR3 loop: CASSQALSGTGELFF. The CDR3 DNA reads as TGTGCCAGCAGCCAGGCCCTCTCGGGGACCGGGGAGCTGTTTTTT.